The table lists the clone carrying this T cell receptor beta chain with a few counts. Other DNA sequences of this sample code for an identical CDR3. Some clones are missing from TCRdb's copy, which holds only in-frame ones; the method was immunoSEQ multiplex PCR. This sample has fewer than 300,000 clones, with roughly 92% found just once. The data are from a study of blood T cell repertoires in COVID-19. At the level of the study: Specimens from acute and convalescent COVID-19 originated in the United States, Italy and Spain.

V lost 2 bases to trimming and J lost 0 bases, with 14 bases between them. CDR1 and CDR2 (germline): MNHNS, SASEGT. The CDR3 runs to 17 residues. Those enrolled in Seattle joined during active infection and were followed longitudinally afterward. This clonotype was obtained from a woman between 25 and 40 years old with COVID-19, enrolled during active disease. This chain uses TRBV6-1 with TRBJ2-1, with a tentative D call TRBD2 (6 bases). Sequencing input: peripheral blood. CDR3 coding DNA: TGTGCCAGCAGTGAACAGGGTGGAGGGCCCTCCTACAATGAGCAGTTCTTC. Its protein is CASSEQGGGPSYNEQFF.